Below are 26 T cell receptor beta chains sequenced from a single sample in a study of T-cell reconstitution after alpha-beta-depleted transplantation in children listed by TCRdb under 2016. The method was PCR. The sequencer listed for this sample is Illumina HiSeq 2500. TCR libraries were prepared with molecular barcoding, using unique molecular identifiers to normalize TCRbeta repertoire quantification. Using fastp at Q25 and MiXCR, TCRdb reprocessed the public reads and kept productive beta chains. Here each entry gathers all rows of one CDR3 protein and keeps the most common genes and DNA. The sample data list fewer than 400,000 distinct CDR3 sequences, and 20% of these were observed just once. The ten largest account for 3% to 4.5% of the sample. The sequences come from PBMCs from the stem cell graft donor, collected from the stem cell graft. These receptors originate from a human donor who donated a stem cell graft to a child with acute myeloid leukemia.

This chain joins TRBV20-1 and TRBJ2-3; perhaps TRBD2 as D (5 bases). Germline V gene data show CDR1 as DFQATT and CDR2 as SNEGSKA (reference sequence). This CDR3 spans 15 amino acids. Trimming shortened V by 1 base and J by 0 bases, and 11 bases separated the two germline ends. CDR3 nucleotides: TGCAGTGCTAGAGGGACTGATGATAGCACAGATACGCAGTATTTT. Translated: CSARGTDDSTDTQYF.

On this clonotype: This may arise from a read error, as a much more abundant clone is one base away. The CDR3 DNA follows: TGCTGTGCTAGAGATTTGATGGGACCATCGTCAGACGAGCAGTACTTC. It translates to CCARDLMGPSSDEQYF. V is TRBV20-1 and J is TRBJ2-7; D may match TRBD1 or TRBD2 (5 bases each). Looked up from germline, CDR1 is DFQATT and CDR2 is SNEGSKA (reference sequence). The CDR3 is 16 amino acids.

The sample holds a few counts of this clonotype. The DNA of the CDR3 is TGCAGTGCCGGGACGCAAGAGACCCAGTACTTC. Protein sequence: CSAGTQETQYF. V is TRBV20-1 and J is TRBJ2-5; D is tentatively TRBD1 or TRBD2 (5 bases each). The V end lost 6 bases, the J end lost 2 bases, and 7 bases lay between the germline ends. The CDR3 is made up of 11 amino acids. Germline loops: CDR1 DFQATT, CDR2 SNEGSKA (reference sequence).

CDR3 bases: TGTGCCAGCAGCCAAACCCACCTCACCCGGACAACTATATACAATGAGCAGTTCTTC. Encoded protein: CASSQTHLTRTTIYNEQFF. The V call is TRBV3-1, the J call TRBJ2-1, with D maybe TRBD1 (5 bases). Deletions cut 2 bases from V and 4 bases from J, with 24 bases between. The germline CDR1 and CDR2 sequences are LGHDT and YNNKEL (reference sequence). The CDR3 extends over 19 amino acids.

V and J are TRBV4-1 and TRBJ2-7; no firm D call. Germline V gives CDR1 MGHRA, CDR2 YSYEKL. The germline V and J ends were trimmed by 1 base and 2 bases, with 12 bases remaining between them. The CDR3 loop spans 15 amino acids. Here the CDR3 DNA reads TGCGCCAGCAGCCAAGGGCACACTTCAACCTACGAGCAGTACTTC. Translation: CASSQGHTSTYEQYF.

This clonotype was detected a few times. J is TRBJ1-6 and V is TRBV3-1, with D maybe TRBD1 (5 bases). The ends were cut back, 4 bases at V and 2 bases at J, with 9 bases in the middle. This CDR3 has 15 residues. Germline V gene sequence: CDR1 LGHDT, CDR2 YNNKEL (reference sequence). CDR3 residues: CASSRRGAYNSPLHF. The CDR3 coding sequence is TGTGCCAGCAGCCGTCGGGGCGCCTATAATTCACCCCTCCACTTT. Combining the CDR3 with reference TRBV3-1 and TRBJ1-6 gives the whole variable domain DTAVSQTPKYLVTQMGNDKSIKCEQNLGHDTMYWYKQDSKKFLKIMFSYNNKELIINETVPNRFSPKSPDKAHLNLHINSLELGDSAVYFCASSRRGAYNSPLHFGNGTRLTVT.

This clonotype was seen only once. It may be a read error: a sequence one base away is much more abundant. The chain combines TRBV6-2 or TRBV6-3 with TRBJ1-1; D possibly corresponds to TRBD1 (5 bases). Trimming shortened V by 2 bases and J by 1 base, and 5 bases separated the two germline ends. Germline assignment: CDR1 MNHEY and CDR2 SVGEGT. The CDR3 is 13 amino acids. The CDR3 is CASSYGQNTEAFF. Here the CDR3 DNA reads TGTGCCAGCAGTTACGGACAGAACACTGAAGCTTTCTTT.

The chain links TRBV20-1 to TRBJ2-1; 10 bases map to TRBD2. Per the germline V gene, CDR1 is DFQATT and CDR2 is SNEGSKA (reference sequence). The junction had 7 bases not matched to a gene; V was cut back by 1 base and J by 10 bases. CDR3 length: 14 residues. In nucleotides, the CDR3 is TGCAGTGCTAGAGCCGGGACTAGCGTTGGCGAGCAGTTCTTC. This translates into CSARAGTSVGEQFF.

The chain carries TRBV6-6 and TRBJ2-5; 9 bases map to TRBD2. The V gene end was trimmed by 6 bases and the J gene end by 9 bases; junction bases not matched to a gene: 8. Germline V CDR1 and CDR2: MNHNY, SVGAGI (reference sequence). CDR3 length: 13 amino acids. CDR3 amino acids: CASSGSAGGAQYF. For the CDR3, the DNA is TGTGCCAGCAGCGGCTCTGCGGGAGGGGCCCAGTACTTC.

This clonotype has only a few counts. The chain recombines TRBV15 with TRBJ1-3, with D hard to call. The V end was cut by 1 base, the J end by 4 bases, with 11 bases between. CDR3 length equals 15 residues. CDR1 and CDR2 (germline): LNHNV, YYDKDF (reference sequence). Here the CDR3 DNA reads TGTGCCACCAGCAGAGCGAGCGTTAAGGGAAACACCATATATTTT. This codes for CATSRASVKGNTIYF.

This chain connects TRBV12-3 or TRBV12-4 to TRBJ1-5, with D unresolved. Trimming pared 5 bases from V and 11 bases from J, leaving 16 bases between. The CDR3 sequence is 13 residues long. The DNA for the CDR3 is TGTGCCAGCAGTGATGGACCTGGCGTAGCCCAGCATTTT. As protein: CASSDGPGVAQHF.

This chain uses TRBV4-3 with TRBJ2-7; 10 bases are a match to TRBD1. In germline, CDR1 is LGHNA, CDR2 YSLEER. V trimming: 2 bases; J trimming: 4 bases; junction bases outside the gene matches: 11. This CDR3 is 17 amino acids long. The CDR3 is CASSQWASGTGAYEQYF. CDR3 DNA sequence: TGCGCCAGCAGCCAATGGGCGTCCGGGACAGGGGCTTACGAGCAGTACTTC.

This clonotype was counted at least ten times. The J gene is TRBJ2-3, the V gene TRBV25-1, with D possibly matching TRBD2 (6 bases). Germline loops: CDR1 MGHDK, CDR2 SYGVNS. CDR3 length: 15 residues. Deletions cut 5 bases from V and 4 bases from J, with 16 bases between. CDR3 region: CASSLSRERADTQYF. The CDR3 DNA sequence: TGTGCCAGCAGTCTTTCCCGGGAGAGGGCAGATACGCAGTATTTT.

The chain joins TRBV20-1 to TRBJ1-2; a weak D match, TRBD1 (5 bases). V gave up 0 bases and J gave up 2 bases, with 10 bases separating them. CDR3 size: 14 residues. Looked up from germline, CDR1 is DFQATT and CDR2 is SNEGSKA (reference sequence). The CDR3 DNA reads TGCAGTGCTAGAGATGAATACAGGAACTATGGCTACACCTTC. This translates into CSARDEYRNYGYTF.

The CDR3 DNA follows: TGTGCCAGCAGTTTAGGCCAGATTAATGAAAAACTGTTTTTT. Its protein is CASSLGQINEKLFF. The genes are TRBV28 and TRBJ1-4; D gene unclear. V was trimmed by 2 bases and J by 4 bases, leaving 8 bases between them. Germline CDR1 is MDHEN and CDR2 is SYDVKM. The CDR3 consists of 14 residues.

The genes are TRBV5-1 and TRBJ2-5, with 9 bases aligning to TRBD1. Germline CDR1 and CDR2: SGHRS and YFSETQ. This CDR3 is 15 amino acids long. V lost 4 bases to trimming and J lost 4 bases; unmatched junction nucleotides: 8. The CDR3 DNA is TGCGCCAGCAGCCTGGGACAGGGTTCAGGAGAGACCCAGTACTTC. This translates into CASSLGQGSGETQYF.

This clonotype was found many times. CDR3 DNA: TGCAGTGCTAGGGGAGCGAGGGTAGGGGAGCAGTTCTTC. Translation: CSARGARVGEQFF. The V gene is TRBV20-1, the J gene TRBJ2-1; possibly TRBD2 for D (5 bases). Germline V CDR1 and CDR2: DFQATT, SNEGSKA (reference sequence). The CDR3 contains 13 residues. V was cut by 3 bases and J by 10 bases, with 16 bases left in between.

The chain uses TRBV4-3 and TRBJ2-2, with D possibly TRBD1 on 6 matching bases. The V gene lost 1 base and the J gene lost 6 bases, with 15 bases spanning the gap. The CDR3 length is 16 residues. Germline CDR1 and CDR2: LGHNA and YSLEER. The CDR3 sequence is CASSQALQGSAGELFF. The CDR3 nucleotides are TGCGCCAGCAGCCAAGCACTACAGGGAAGCGCCGGGGAGCTGTTTTTT.

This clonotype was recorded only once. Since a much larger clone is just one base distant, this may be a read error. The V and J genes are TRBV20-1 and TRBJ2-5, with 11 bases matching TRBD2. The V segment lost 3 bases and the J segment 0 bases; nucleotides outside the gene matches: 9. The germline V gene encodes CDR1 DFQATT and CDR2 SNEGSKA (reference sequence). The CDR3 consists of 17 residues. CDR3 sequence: CSARGLSSGRNQETQYF. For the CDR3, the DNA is TGCAGTGCTAGGGGGTTGTCTAGCGGGAGGAACCAAGAGACCCAGTACTTC.

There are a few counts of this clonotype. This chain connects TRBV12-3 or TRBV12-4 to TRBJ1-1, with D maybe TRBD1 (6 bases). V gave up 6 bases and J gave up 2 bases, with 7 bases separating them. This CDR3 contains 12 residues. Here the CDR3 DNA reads TGTGCCAGCAGGGACAGTAACACTGAAGCTTTCTTT. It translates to CASRDSNTEAFF.

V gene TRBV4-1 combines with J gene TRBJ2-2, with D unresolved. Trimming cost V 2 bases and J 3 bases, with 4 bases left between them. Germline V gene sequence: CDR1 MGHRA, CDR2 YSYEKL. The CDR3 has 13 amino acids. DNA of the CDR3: TGCGCCAGCAGCCAACTCCACACCGGGGAGCTGTTTTTT. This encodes CASSQLHTGELFF.

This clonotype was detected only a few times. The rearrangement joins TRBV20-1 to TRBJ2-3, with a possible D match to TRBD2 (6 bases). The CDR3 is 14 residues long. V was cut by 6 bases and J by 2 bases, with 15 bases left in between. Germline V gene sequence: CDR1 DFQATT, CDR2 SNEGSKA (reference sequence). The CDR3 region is CSAGGFSHTDTQYF. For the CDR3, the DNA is TGCAGTGCAGGAGGGTTCTCCCACACAGATACGCAGTATTTT.

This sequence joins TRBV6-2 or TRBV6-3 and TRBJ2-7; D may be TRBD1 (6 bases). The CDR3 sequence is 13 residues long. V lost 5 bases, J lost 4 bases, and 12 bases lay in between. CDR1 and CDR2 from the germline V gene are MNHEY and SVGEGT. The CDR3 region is CASSVNRVYEQYF. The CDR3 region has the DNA TGTGCCAGCAGTGTAAACAGGGTATACGAGCAGTACTTC.

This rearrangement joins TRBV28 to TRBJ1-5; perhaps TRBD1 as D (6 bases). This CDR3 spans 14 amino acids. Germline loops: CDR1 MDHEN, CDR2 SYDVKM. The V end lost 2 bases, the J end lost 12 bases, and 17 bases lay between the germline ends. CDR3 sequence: CASSLNSGQSGQHF. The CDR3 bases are TGTGCCAGCAGTTTAAACTCCGGACAGAGTGGCCAGCATTTT.

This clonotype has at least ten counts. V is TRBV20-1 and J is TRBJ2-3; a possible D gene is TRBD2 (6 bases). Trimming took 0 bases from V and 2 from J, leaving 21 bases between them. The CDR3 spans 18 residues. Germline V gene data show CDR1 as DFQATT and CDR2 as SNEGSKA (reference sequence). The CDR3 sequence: CSARDDFWRDGPTDTQYF. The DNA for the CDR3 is TGCAGTGCTAGAGATGACTTTTGGCGGGATGGCCCCACAGATACGCAGTATTTT.

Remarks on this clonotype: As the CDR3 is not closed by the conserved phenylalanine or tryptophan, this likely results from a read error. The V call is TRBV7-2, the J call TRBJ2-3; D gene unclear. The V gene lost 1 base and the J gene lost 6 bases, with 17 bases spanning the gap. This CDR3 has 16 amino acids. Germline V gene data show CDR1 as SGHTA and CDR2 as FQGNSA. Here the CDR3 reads CASSLVKFGIGDTQYL. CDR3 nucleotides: TGTGCCAGCAGCTTAGTAAAATTCGGAATCGGGGATACGCAGTATCTT.